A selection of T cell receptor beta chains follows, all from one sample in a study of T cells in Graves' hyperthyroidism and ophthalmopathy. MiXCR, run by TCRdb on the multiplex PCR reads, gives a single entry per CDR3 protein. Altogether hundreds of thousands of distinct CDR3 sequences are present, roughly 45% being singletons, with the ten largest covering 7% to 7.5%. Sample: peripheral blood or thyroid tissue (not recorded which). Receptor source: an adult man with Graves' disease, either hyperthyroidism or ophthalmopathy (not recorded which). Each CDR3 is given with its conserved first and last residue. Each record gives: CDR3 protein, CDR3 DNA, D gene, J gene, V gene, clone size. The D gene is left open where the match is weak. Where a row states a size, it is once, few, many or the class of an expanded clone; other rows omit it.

cdr3_aa: CSASQGRDTGELFF
cdr3_nt: TGCAGTGCTAGTCAGGGTCGGGACACCGGGGAGCTGTTTTTT
d_call: NA
j_call: TRBJ2-2
v_call: TRBV20-1
clone_size: many

cdr3_aa: CASSLATQSGNTIYF
cdr3_nt: TGTGCCAGCAGCTTAGCGACTCAGTCTGGAAACACCATATATTTT
d_call: NA
j_call: TRBJ1-3
v_call: TRBV7-6
clone_size: NA

cdr3_aa: CSASRRRGQETQYF
cdr3_nt: TGCAGTGCTAGTAGGCGGAGGGGCCAAGAGACCCAGTACTTC
d_call: NA
j_call: TRBJ2-5
v_call: TRBV20-1
clone_size: few

cdr3_aa: CAISDGQGAVGYTF
cdr3_nt: TGTGCCATCAGTGACGGACAGGGGGCTGTTGGCTACACCTTC
d_call: TRBD1
j_call: TRBJ1-2
v_call: TRBV10-3
clone_size: NA

cdr3_aa: CAISPGLSTYEQYF
cdr3_nt: TGTGCCATCAGTCCGGGACTCTCAACCTACGAGCAGTACTTC
d_call: NA
j_call: TRBJ2-7
v_call: TRBV10-3
clone_size: many

cdr3_aa: CASRGDGRGELFF
cdr3_nt: TGTGCCAGCAGAGGGGACGGGCGCGGGGAGCTGTTTTTT
d_call: NA
j_call: TRBJ2-2
v_call: TRBV2
clone_size: many

cdr3_aa: CSVEKWGEDNYGYTF
cdr3_nt: TGCAGCGTTGAAAAGTGGGGAGAGGATAACTATGGCTACACCTTC
d_call: NA
j_call: TRBJ1-2
v_call: TRBV29-1
clone_size: many

cdr3_aa: CAISDLAGTGEQYF
cdr3_nt: TGTGCCATCAGTGATCTAGCGGGAACTGGAGAGCAGTACTTC
d_call: TRBD2
j_call: TRBJ2-7
v_call: TRBV10-3
clone_size: NA

cdr3_aa: CASQLAYSYEQYF
cdr3_nt: TGTGCCAGCCAGCTAGCGTACTCCTACGAGCAGTACTTC
d_call: NA
j_call: TRBJ2-7
v_call: TRBV6-1
clone_size: NA

cdr3_aa: CASSARQGARITSSGANVLTF
cdr3_nt: TGTGCCAGCAGCGCTAGACAGGGGGCTAGGATTACTAGCTCTGGGGCCAACGTCCTGACTTTC
d_call: TRBD1
j_call: TRBJ2-6
v_call: TRBV7-2
clone_size: NA

cdr3_aa: CASSADGDNEKLFF
cdr3_nt: TGTGCCAGCAGTGCGGACGGGGATAATGAAAAACTGTTTTTT
d_call: NA
j_call: TRBJ1-4
v_call: TRBV12-3/TRBV12-4
clone_size: many

cdr3_aa: CSVRSGTGSYGYTF
cdr3_nt: TGCAGCGTTAGATCCGGGACAGGAAGCTATGGCTACACCTTC
d_call: TRBD1
j_call: TRBJ1-2
v_call: TRBV29-1
clone_size: NA